Listed below are T cell receptor beta chains from one sample, sequenced in a study of beta chain features in type 1 diabetes. Some clones are missing from TCRdb's copy, which holds only in-frame ones; the method was immunoSEQ multiplex PCR. In the table there are about 330,000 clones, approximately 10% of which are singletons. The sample comprised naive CD4+ T cells from blood. These receptors were collected from a woman between 25 and 40 years old in good health. CDR3s include the opening cysteine and the closing phenylalanine or tryptophan. D genes are given only for firm matches. Not all rows give a size; the values are once, few, many and, for expanded clones, a class.

>-|TRBJ1-5|-|TRBV28
TGTGCCAGCGCCAGGTATCAGCCCCAGCATTTT
CASARYQPQHF
>few|TRBJ2-5|TRBD2|TRBV28
TGTGCCAGCAGGCTGACTAGCGGGGGGACCCAGTACTTC
CASRLTSGGTQYF
>few|TRBJ1-1|-|TRBV6-1
TGTGCCAGCAGATTCGAGGCCACTGAAGCTTTCTTT
CASRFEATEAFF
>-|TRBJ1-1|-|TRBV20-1
TGCAGTGCCTATTACACTGAAGCTTTCTTT
CSAYYTEAFF
>-|TRBJ2-3|-|TRBV9
TGTGCCAGCAGCGTAGGGGGCCAGCCCTGGGCAGATACGCAGTATTTT
CASSVGGQPWADTQYF
>-|TRBJ2-7|-|TRBV5-4
TGTGCCAGCAGCTTGGAACCCAGGGAAGACGAGCAGTACTTC
CASSLEPREDEQYF
>-|TRBJ2-7|-|TRBV30
TGTGCCTGGAGTGAATCTTACGGCTACGAGCAGTACTTC
CAWSESYGYEQYF
>-|TRBJ1-1|-|TRBV5-1
TGCGCCAGCAGCTTGGTGACATTGAACACTGAAGCTTTCTTT
CASSLVTLNTEAFF
>few|TRBJ2-1|-|TRBV5-1
TGCGCCAGCCAATTGTCGGATGAGCAGTTCTTC
CASQLSDEQFF
>-|TRBJ1-5|-|TRBV15
TGTGCCACCAGCAGAGATCCGGGGGGTGATCAGCCCCAGCATTTT
CATSRDPGGDQPQHF
>few|TRBJ2-2|TRBD1|TRBV5-1
TGCGCCAGCAGCTCCGGGACAGTGAACACCGGGGAGCTGTTTTTT
CASSSGTVNTGELFF
>few|TRBJ1-1|TRBD1|TRBV7-9
TGTGCCAGCAGCTTGGCAGGGGGATGGAGCACTGAAGCTTTCTTT
CASSLAGGWSTEAFF
>few|TRBJ2-5|-|TRBV7-8
TGTGCCAGCAGCTTAGGGCGAGGGTCCGCGAACCAGTACTTC
CASSLGRGSANQYF
>-|TRBJ2-1|TRBD2|TRBV11-2
TGTGCCAGCAGCTCACTAGCGGGATGGCTCCATGAGCAGTTCTTC
CASSSLAGWLHEQFF
>few|TRBJ2-7|TRBD1|TRBV6-1
TGTGCCAGCAGCGATTTCTGGACAGGGGGAGACGAGCAGTACTTC
CASSDFWTGGDEQYF
>-|TRBJ1-4|-|TRBV30
TGTGCCTGGAGCCGGGGGGGGATTAATGAAAAACTGTTTTTT
CAWSRGGINEKLFF
>once|TRBJ2-7|-|TRBV18
TGTGCCAGCTCACCACCAGGGGAATACGAGCAGTACTTC
CASSPPGEYEQYF
>-|TRBJ1-5|TRBD1|TRBV28
TGTGCCAGCAGGGAACCGGGACAGAGAGAATATAGCAATCAGCCCCAGCATTTT
CASREPGQREYSNQPQHF